This TCR beta chain was observed in a study of shared clonotypes between healthy human individuals. Study-wide findings and caveats: With few donors, the genetic and exposure-history diversity represented was limited. Naive subsets, compared against memory subsets, generally had larger estimated richness values. Sequencing depth was expected to influence donor clonotype sharing.

As originally analysed: From ImmunoSEQ came sequences covering only the junction and carrying no quality scores, so filtering differed. Only in-frame clones appear in the TCRdb table, and some are missing; sequencing was by immunoSEQ multiplex PCR. The D gene and trimming were derived from the DNA, and the V and J assignments and clone size from that table. Of about 1 million clones listed, 65% to 75% are singletons. The sample holds a few counts of this clone. Its specificity is unknown. The sample contains more than one DNA sequence encoding this CDR3. Germline V gene sequence: CDR1 MNHNS, CDR2 SASEGT. V lost 1 base and J lost 4; bases outside the gene matches: 0. CDR3 length: 14 amino acids.

This sequence was found in a man aged 18 to 35 in good health. The rearrangement uses TRBV6-1 and TRBJ1-5, with 8 bases aligning to TRBD1. Source material: memory CD4+ T cells sorted from blood. Subset: CD45RA-negative fraction. In DNA form, the CDR3 reads TGTGCCAGCAGTGAAGGACAGGGGAATCAGCCCCAGCATTTT. Protein sequence: CASSEGQGNQPQHF.